The T cell receptor beta chain described here comes from a study of human CD8 memory T cell subsets. Libraries of TCR beta chains were produced by 5' RACE (UMI-labeled). TCRdb reprocessed the 5' RACE reads and stores each CDR3 protein as one record, lacking DNA. The sample totals 17,000 or so distinct CDR3 sequences. CDR3 length: 14 amino acids. The germline CDR1 and CDR2 sequences are SGDLS and YYNGEE. Negative magnetic selection enriched total CD8+ T cells. The chain has TRBV9 and TRBJ1-1; the D call from TCRdb, TRBD1, cannot be confirmed without DNA. This clonotype originated in a human donor in good health. Sequencing input: CD8+ stem-like memory T cells (TSCM and TCM) sorted from PBMCs. The subset: stem-like memory CD8 T cells (TSTEM), CCR7+ PD-1- TIGIT-. The CDR3 loop reads CASSVEQGNTEAFF.